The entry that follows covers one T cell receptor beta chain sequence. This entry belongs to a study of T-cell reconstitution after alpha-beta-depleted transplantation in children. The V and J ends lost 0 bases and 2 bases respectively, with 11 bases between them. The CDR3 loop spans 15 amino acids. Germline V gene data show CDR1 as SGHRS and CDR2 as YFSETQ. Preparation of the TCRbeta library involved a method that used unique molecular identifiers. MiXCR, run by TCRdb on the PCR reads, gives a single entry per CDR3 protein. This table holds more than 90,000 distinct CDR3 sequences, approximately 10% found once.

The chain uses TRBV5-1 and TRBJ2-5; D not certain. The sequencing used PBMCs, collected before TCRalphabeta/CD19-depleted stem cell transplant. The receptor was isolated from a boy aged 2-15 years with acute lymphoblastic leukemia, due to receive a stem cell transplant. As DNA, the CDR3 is TGCGCCAGCAGCTTGGTTGGCACAACACAAGAGACCCAGTACTTC. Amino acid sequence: CASSLVGTTQETQYF.